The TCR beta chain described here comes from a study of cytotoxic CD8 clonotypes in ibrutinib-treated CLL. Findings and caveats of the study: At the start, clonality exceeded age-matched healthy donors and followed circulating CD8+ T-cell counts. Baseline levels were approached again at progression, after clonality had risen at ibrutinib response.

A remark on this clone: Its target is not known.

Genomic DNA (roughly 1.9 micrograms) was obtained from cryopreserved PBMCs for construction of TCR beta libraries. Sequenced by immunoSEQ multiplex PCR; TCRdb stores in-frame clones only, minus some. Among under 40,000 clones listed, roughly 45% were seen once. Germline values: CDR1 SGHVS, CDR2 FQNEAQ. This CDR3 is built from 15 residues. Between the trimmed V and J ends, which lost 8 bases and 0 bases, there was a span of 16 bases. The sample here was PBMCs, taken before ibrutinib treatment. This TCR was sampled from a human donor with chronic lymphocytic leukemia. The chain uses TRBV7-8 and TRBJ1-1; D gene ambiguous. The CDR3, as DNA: TGTGCCAGCTCCAGCACCGGCACCTTGAACACTGAAGCTTTCTTT. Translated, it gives CASSSTGTLNTEAFF.